This is a list of T cell receptor beta chains from one sample in a study of blood T cell repertoires in COVID-19. Assay: immunoSEQ multiplex PCR; the TCRdb copy retains only in-frame clones and omits some. The sample holds about 73,000 clones; 84% are singletons and the top ten take 25% to 30%. Sequenced: peripheral blood. The receptors were gathered from a human donor in a cohort sampled during active COVID-19. Each CDR3 is given with its conserved first and last residue. A D gene is named only where the DNA matches it firmly. Clone sizes are given selectively: once, few, many, or a class where the clone is expanded.

D	V	J	size	DNA	CDR3
.	TRBV7-9	TRBJ1-3	.	TGTGCCAGCAGCCAACAATCAGGGACTGGAAACACCATATATTTT	CASSQQSGTGNTIYF
TRBD1	TRBV5-4	TRBJ2-3	.	TGTGCCAGCAGCTCACCGGGACAGGGGTTAGATACGCAGTATTTT	CASSSPGQGLDTQYF
TRBD2	TRBV4-1	TRBJ2-7	.	TGCGCCAGCAGCCAAGGGACGGTTCGTGGTAGCGGGATCTACGAGCAGTACTTC	CASSQGTVRGSGIYEQYF
.	TRBV5-1	TRBJ1-6	.	TGCGCCAGCAGCTTGGCGCAGGGTAGTTCACCCCTCCACTTT	CASSLAQGSSPLHF
.	TRBV6-5	TRBJ2-7	.	TGTGCCAGCAGCCTTGACAGATACGAGCAGTACTTC	CASSLDRYEQYF
TRBD2	TRBV5-5	TRBJ2-4	.	TGTGCCAGCAGCTGGGGACTAGCAGGAGCCAAAAACATTCAGTACTTC	CASSWGLAGAKNIQYF
.	TRBV18	TRBJ1-1	few	TGTGCCAGCACCGCCGGGGGGGGCACTGAAGCTTTCTTT	CASTAGGGTEAFF
TRBD1	TRBV9	TRBJ2-7	once	TGTGCCAGCAGCGTAGCCCCAGGGACAGGGACCTACGAGCAGTACTTC	CASSVAPGTGTYEQYF
.	TRBV9	TRBJ1-6	.	TGTGCCAGCAGCCTTAGGGGGATGAATTCACCCCTCCACTTT	CASSLRGMNSPLHF
TRBD1	TRBV19	TRBJ1-5	.	TGTGCCAGTAGTATTGGCCGGGACAGGCACCCCCAGCATTTT	CASSIGRDRHPQHF
.	TRBV9	TRBJ2-2	few	TGTGCCAGCAGCGTAGGAGACTACACCGGGGAGCTGTTTTTT	CASSVGDYTGELFF
.	TRBV6-5	TRBJ2-3	.	TGTGCCAGCAGTTACTCGATCCCAGGGGGGACAGATACGCAGTATTTT	CASSYSIPGGTDTQYF
TRBD1	TRBV15	TRBJ2-7	.	TGTGCCACCAGCAGAGATCGACAGGGCCACGAGCAGTACTTC	CATSRDRQGHEQYF
.	TRBV25-1	TRBJ1-3	.	TGTGCCAGCAGTGAAGGGGGGACTATATATTTT	CASSEGGTIYF
TRBD1	TRBV11-3	TRBJ1-2	once	TGTGCCAGCAGCAAGTCCGGGACAGGGCTCGGCTACACCTTC	CASSKSGTGLGYTF
.	TRBV7-2	TRBJ2-5	once	TGTGCCAGCAGCTCCCGGACTTTCCAAGAGACCCAGTACTTC	CASSSRTFQETQYF
.	TRBV11-2	TRBJ1-2	.	TGTGCCAGCAGCTCGAGACAGAACTATGGCTACACCTTC	CASSSRQNYGYTF
.	TRBV11-3	TRBJ2-5	.	TGTGCCAGCAGCGTCGGGGGGCGGGAGACCCAGTACTTC	CASSVGGRETQYF
TRBD2	TRBV4-1	TRBJ2-5	.	TGCGCCAGCAGCCGCCTCGGGCGGGGGGGCGTAGAGACCCAGTACTTC	CASSRLGRGGVETQYF
.	TRBV9	TRBJ2-1	.	TGTGCCAGCAGCGTAGGGAGTAGCTACAATGAGCAGTTCTTC	CASSVGSSYNEQFF
.	TRBV7-8	TRBJ1-2	.	TGTGCCAGCACCCCGGACAGAGCCTATGGCTACACCTTC	CASTPDRAYGYTF
.	TRBV10-3	TRBJ1-4	.	TGTGCCATCAGTGAGGTTCGAGGGACAACTAATGAAAAACTGTTTTTT	CAISEVRGTTNEKLFF
.	TRBV10-3	TRBJ2-1	.	TGTGCCATCAGTTCATCTTCGCCCAGGCCACCCTACAATGAGCAGTTCTTC	CAISSSSPRPPYNEQFF
.	TRBV19	TRBJ1-1	.	TGTGCCAGCCACGCTCAGGGGTTTACTGAAGCTTTCTTT	CASHAQGFTEAFF
.	TRBV19	TRBJ1-2	.	TGTGCCAGTAGGGACGGGTCGGGATCCAACTATGGCTACACCTTC	CASRDGSGSNYGYTF
TRBD2	TRBV7-2	TRBJ2-2	.	TGTGCCAGCAGCTTAGTCGCCGGGAGGGGGGCCGGGGAGCTGTTTTTT	CASSLVAGRGAGELFF
TRBD1	TRBV29-1	TRBJ1-2	.	TGCAGCGTGATTCTCGGGACAGGTCTTGGGGGCTACACCTTC	CSVILGTGLGGYTF
TRBD1	TRBV3-1/TRBV3-2	TRBJ2-7	few	TGTGCCAGCAGTCGAAACCGGGACAGGGAAAACGAGCAGTACTTC	CASSRNRDRENEQYF
TRBD1	TRBV19	TRBJ1-4	.	TGTGCCAGTAGTCCCGCGTTAGGGACAGGGACTTCAACTAATGAAAAACTGTTTTTT	CASSPALGTGTSTNEKLFF
.	TRBV2	TRBJ1-4	.	TGTGCCAGCAGTGTGTCCAGGACACCCGAAAAACTGTTTTTT	CASSVSRTPEKLFF
.	TRBV5-1	TRBJ2-7	few	TGCGCCAGCAGCCTGAACTACCAGGGTTACGAGCAGTACTTC	CASSLNYQGYEQYF
TRBD2	TRBV5-4	TRBJ2-3	.	TGTGCCAGCTCCCCGGGTGCGGGGGGGAGCACAGATACGCAGTATTTT	CASSPGAGGSTDTQYF
TRBD2	TRBV7-3	TRBJ2-2	.	TGTGCCAGCAGCTCGCTTAGCGGGGGATCGAACACCGGGGAGCTGTTTTTT	CASSSLSGGSNTGELFF
.	TRBV4-3	TRBJ2-5	.	TGCGCCAGCAGCCAAGGCTCAGCGGTGAGAGAGACCCAGTACTTC	CASSQGSAVRETQYF
.	TRBV21-1	TRBJ2-5	.	TGTGCCAGCAGCCTATGGGGTGACAGGATTAAAGAGACCCAGTACTTC	CASSLWGDRIKETQYF
.	TRBV7-9	TRBJ1-4	.	TGTGCCAGCAGCCAAGTAGGGGGACCTAATGAAAAACTGTTTTTT	CASSQVGGPNEKLFF
.	TRBV5-1	TRBJ1-1	.	TGCGCCAGCAGGGAGACTAGGGCTGAAGCTTTCTTT	CASRETRAEAFF
.	TRBV2	TRBJ2-5	.	TGTGCCAGCAGTACCACTAGGGGGGAGACCCAGTACTTC	CASSTTRGETQYF
.	TRBV5-1	TRBJ1-1	.	TGCGCCAGCAGCTCACAGCCCTTGAACACTGAAGCTTTCTTT	CASSSQPLNTEAFF
.	TRBV3-1/TRBV3-2	TRBJ1-6	.	TGTGCCAGCAGCCAAGTCACTAGCTCCTATAATTCACCCCTCCACTTT	CASSQVTSSYNSPLHF
.	TRBV7-9	TRBJ2-1	few	TGTGCCAGCAGACGTAGCAGTTCTGAGCAGTTCTTC	CASRRSSSEQFF
.	TRBV4-3	TRBJ1-2	.	TGCGCCAGCAGCCAAGATGCGGGGCTTCGCTATGGCTACACCTTC	CASSQDAGLRYGYTF
TRBD1	TRBV4-1	TRBJ1-2	.	TGCGCCAGCAGCCATGCTTCGGGCAGGGGGCTGTTCTCGGGCTACACCTTC	CASSHASGRGLFSGYTF